A single sample gave rise to the 2 T cell receptor beta chains below, sequenced in a study of beta chain features in type 1 diabetes. Reverse transcribing all isolated RNA meant expressed TCRB transcripts were sequenced. Profiling relied on immunoSEQ multiplex PCR, and the TCRdb table lists in-frame clones only, not all of them. This sample has approximately 170,000 clones; just over 9% occur once, and the top ten carry around 2.5%. The specimen was central memory CD4+ T cells from blood. These receptors were obtained from a woman aged 18-29 years in good health.

The V gene is TRBV9, the J gene TRBJ1-1, with a tentative D call TRBD1 (5 bases). CDR3 length: 14 amino acids. The V and J ends lost 0 bases and 0 bases respectively, with 6 bases between them. Germline lookup yields CDR1 SGDLS and CDR2 YYNGEE. The CDR3: CASSVEGLNTEAFF. For the CDR3, the DNA is TGTGCCAGCAGCGTAGAGGGGTTGAACACTGAAGCTTTCTTT.

V gene TRBV11-2 combines with J gene TRBJ2-3; tentative D call: TRBD2 (6 bases). Trimming stripped 1 base from V and 4 bases from J, with 9 bases between. CDR3 length equals 14 residues. CDR1 is SGHAT and CDR2 is FQNNGV in the germline V gene. DNA for the CDR3: TGTGCCAGCAGCTTAGCGGGGAGGTCAGATACGCAGTATTTT. Protein sequence: CASSLAGRSDTQYF.